These 24 T cell receptor beta chains were all obtained from the same sample, sequenced in a study of graft-versus-host responses after intestinal transplantation (dated by TCRdb to the early 2020s). These receptors lack a known antigen. Libraries were constructed by the immunoSEQ multiplex PCR assay. The immuneACCESS repertoire file appears here via TCRdb, limited to in-frame rearrangements. These files lack a portion of the clones; in checked studies, under half of the deficit traces to unresolved V genes, and the cause of the others is not known. The table for this sample lists tens of thousands of clones; around 86% of them were counted only once. The ten largest make up around 8% of the sample. This sample's time point label indicates: cells obtained before transplantation from donor or recipient. Here the sequenced sample was unstimulated CD8+ T cells sorted from spleen or lymph node cells, taken before transplant. These receptors were taken from a human donor who was the organ donor for an intestinal transplant.

V usage is TRBV27 and J usage is TRBJ2-1; 12 bases match TRBD1. Trimming at V came to 5 bases and at J to 9 bases, leaving 14 bases not matched to a gene. The CDR3 totals 17 residues. CDR1 and CDR2 from the germline V gene are MNHEY and SMNVEV (reference sequence). CDR3 region: CASSKSRDRGLVGEQFF. Here the CDR3 DNA reads TGTGCCAGCAGTAAGTCCCGGGACAGGGGGCTCGTAGGTGAGCAGTTCTTC.

The chain joins TRBV27 to TRBJ2-7; possible D gene TRBD1, 5 bases. The CDR3 has 11 amino acids. The ends were cut back, 9 bases at V and 5 bases at J, with 11 bases in the middle. Germline CDR1 and CDR2: MNHEY and SMNVEV (reference sequence). CDR3 sequence reads: CASNQGNEQYF. The DNA of the CDR3 is TGTGCCAGTAATCAGGGAAACGAGCAGTACTTC.

This chain links TRBV5-6 with TRBJ2-1; the match to TRBD2 covers 12 bases. This CDR3 contains 16 residues. Germline CDR1 and CDR2: SGHDT and YYEEEE. With 0 bases clipped from V and 6 bases from J, the junction kept 4 bases outside the gene matches. The CDR3 nucleotides are TGTGCCAGCAGCTTGGCCTCTAGCGGGGGGGGCAATGAGCAGTTCTTC. Translation: CASSLASSGGGNEQFF. Using reference TRBV5-6 and TRBJ2-1 for the parts outside the CDR3, the full variable domain is DAGVTQSPTHLIKTRGQQVTLRCSPKSGHDTVSWYQQALGQGPQFIFQYYEEEERQRGNFPDRFSGHQFPNYSSELNVNALLLGDSALYLCASSLASSGGGNEQFFGPGTRLTVL.

The chain joins TRBV19 to TRBJ2-7; D possibly uses TRBD1 or TRBD2 (5 bases each). This CDR3 is built from 16 residues. Trimming stripped 1 base from V and 6 bases from J, with 19 bases between. Germline CDR1 reads LNHDA; CDR2 reads SQIVND (reference sequence). CDR3 in amino acids: CASSIVPRGPLGEQYF. CDR3 DNA: TGTGCCAGTAGTATAGTTCCTCGGGGACCCCTCGGCGAGCAGTACTTC.

The chain links TRBV28 to TRBJ2-7; D remains ambiguous. CDR1 and CDR2 from the germline V gene are MDHEN and SYDVKM. The CDR3 extends over 14 amino acids. The V end was cut by 3 bases, the J end by 4 bases, with 13 bases between. The chain's CDR3 is CASSLAQDYYEQYF. The CDR3 DNA reads as TGTGCCAGCAGTTTGGCCCAGGATTATTACGAGCAGTACTTC.

The V gene is TRBV6-1, the J gene TRBJ2-3; possibly TRBD2 for D (6 bases). The CDR3 is 17 residues long. Trimming pared 4 bases from V and 4 bases from J, leaving 21 bases between. Germline V gene lookup returns CDR1 MNHNS and CDR2 SASEGT. In nucleotides, the CDR3 is TGTGCCAGCAGTGTGGCCCGGGGGACCCGGGTTTCAGATACGCAGTATTTT. This codes for CASSVARGTRVSDTQYF.

The V and J genes are TRBV27 and TRBJ1-1, with 9 bases matching TRBD1. The CDR3 has 15 residues. Germline trimming cut 5 bases from V and 5 bases from J; bases unmatched to any gene: 9. In germline, CDR1 is MNHEY, CDR2 SMNVEV (reference sequence). The CDR3 sequence is CASSATGGASTEAFF. CDR3 DNA sequence: TGTGCCAGCAGTGCCACAGGGGGCGCTTCGACTGAAGCTTTCTTT.

Notes on this clone: The junction departs from the called germline gene at one end, perhaps through a read error. The gene calls are TRBV2 and TRBJ2-5, with D unresolved. The tail of the sequence fits TRBJ2-7 better, so the J call may be wrong. CDR3 length: 15 residues. CDR1 is SNHLY and CDR2 is FYNNEI in the germline V gene. The CDR3 reads CASSEVVGFSHEQYF. The CDR3 DNA reads TGTGCCAGCAGTGAAGTAGTAGGTTTCTCCCACGAGCAGTACTTC.

This clone was found a few times. The chain has TRBV7-9 and TRBJ1-2; D gene ambiguous. The CDR3 length is 14 residues. CDR1 and CDR2 (germline): SEHNR, FQNEAQ (reference sequence). Trimming left V 5 bases short and J 1 base short, with 11 bases between. CDR3 in amino acids: CASSDRPSNYGYTF. CDR3 DNA: TGTGCCAGCAGCGACCGACCGAGTAACTATGGCTACACCTTC.

CDR3 bases: TGTGCCACCAGCAGATACGCATACCACTTTTCTAGGGGTTGGGACAATGAGCAGTTCTTC. The encoded protein is CATSRYAYHFSRGWDNEQFF. V is TRBV15 and J is TRBJ2-1, with D maybe TRBD1 (5 bases). The V end was cut by 2 bases, the J end by 5 bases, with 28 bases between. In germline, CDR1 is LNHNV, CDR2 YYDKDF (reference sequence). CDR3 size: 20 residues.

CDR3 nucleotides: TGTGCCAGCAGCCCCCCAGGGGGCTACACCTTC. It specifies CASSPPGGYTF. The rearrangement links TRBV6-1 to TRBJ1-2, with a weak D call TRBD1 (5 bases). This CDR3 is 11 amino acids long. The germline V gene encodes CDR1 MNHNS and CDR2 SASEGT. V was trimmed by 6 bases and J by 8 bases, leaving 10 bases between them.

V gene TRBV27 combines with J gene TRBJ1-6, with D unclear. The germline gives CDR1 MNHEY, CDR2 SMNVEV (reference sequence). The length of the CDR3 is 16 residues. Trimming shortened V by 6 bases and J by 10 bases, and 22 bases separated the two germline ends. DNA for the CDR3: TGTGCCAGCAGACTTTATCTTGACCCGAATACATCACCCCTCCACTTT. It translates to CASRLYLDPNTSPLHF.

This rearrangement joins TRBV27 to TRBJ1-2, with 7 positions matching TRBD1. Germline V lookup: CDR1 MNHEY, CDR2 SMNVEV (reference sequence). The CDR3 runs to 14 residues. Trimming at V came to 5 bases and at J to 5 bases, leaving 8 bases not matched to a gene. The CDR3 spells CASSPWTGRYGYTF. CDR3 coding DNA: TGTGCCAGCAGTCCCTGGACAGGACGGTATGGCTACACCTTC.

J is TRBJ2-7 and V is TRBV5-1; 10 bases agree with TRBD1. The CDR3 covers 13 residues. V was clipped by 3 bases and J by 3 bases; unmatched bases: 0. The germline V gene encodes CDR1 SGHRS and CDR2 YFSETQ. CDR3 residues: CASSWDRGYEQYF. The DNA for the CDR3 is TGCGCCAGCAGCTGGGACAGGGGCTACGAGCAGTACTTC.

V is TRBV9 and J is TRBJ2-2; TRBD1 agrees at 10 bases. Germline V gives CDR1 SGDLS, CDR2 YYNGEE. Trimming removed 0 bases from V and 7 bases from J; junction bases left unmatched: 6. The length of the CDR3 is 16 residues. The CDR3: CASSVAGQGSGGELFF. The CDR3 DNA reads TGTGCCAGCAGCGTAGCGGGACAGGGGAGTGGCGGGGAGCTGTTTTTT.

V gene TRBV4-2 combines with J gene TRBJ2-7; perhaps TRBD2 as D (6 bases). The germline V gene encodes CDR1 LGHNA and CDR2 YNFKEQ. Trimming removed 0 bases at V and 3 bases at J, with 12 bases between. This CDR3 is built from 15 residues. The CDR3 DNA is TGTGCCAGCAGCCAAGATGGGGGGACTGGCTACGAGCAGTACTTC. It yields the protein CASSQDGGTGYEQYF.

The chain recombines TRBV5-1 with TRBJ2-1; possibly TRBD2 for D (7 bases). The germline V gene encodes CDR1 SGHRS and CDR2 YFSETQ. The V gene lost 5 bases and the J gene lost 9 bases, with 12 bases spanning the gap. The CDR3 contains 12 residues. In DNA form, the CDR3 reads TGCGCCAGCAGGCGGGGGCTAGGTGAGCAGTTCTTC. Amino acid sequence: CASRRGLGEQFF.

This clone has a single count. The rearrangement links TRBV5-1 to TRBJ1-1; TRBD1 is a possible D gene (5 bases). Germline assignment: CDR1 SGHRS and CDR2 YFSETQ. V was clipped by 4 bases and J by 4 bases, with 11 bases between them. This CDR3 comprises 13 residues. The CDR3 DNA reads TGCGCCAGCAGCCCATTAAGGGGCACTGAAGCTTTCTTT. Its protein is CASSPLRGTEAFF. The full variable domain, completed using reference TRBV5-1 and TRBJ1-1, is KAGVTQTPRYLIKTRGQQVTLSCSPISGHRSVSWYQQTPGQGLQFLFEYFSETQRNKGNFPGRFSGRQFSNSRSEMNVSTLELGDSALYLCASSPLRGTEAFFGQGTRLTVV.

The chain employs TRBV19 and TRBJ2-1, with TRBD2 as a possible D gene (6 bases). The CDR3 consists of 15 residues. The germline CDR1 and CDR2 sequences are LNHDA and SQIVND (reference sequence). V gave up 7 bases and J gave up 9 bases, with 22 bases separating them. The CDR3 region is CASNHLWRAEGEQFF. DNA of the CDR3: TGTGCCAGTAACCATTTGTGGAGGGCAGAGGGTGAGCAGTTCTTC.

The genes are TRBV4-1 and TRBJ1-6, with D unclear. V was pared by 1 base and J by 9 bases, with 7 bases between. This CDR3 spans 13 amino acids. CDR1 and CDR2 (germline): MGHRA, YSYEKL. The CDR3 spells CASSQGLSSPLHF. CDR3 in DNA: TGCGCCAGCAGCCAAGGGTTAAGTTCACCCCTCCACTTT.

This clone was seen just once. The gene calls are TRBV7-9 and TRBJ1-6, with D hard to call. CDR3 length equals 14 residues. The germline gives CDR1 SEHNR, CDR2 FQNEAQ (reference sequence). Trimming took off 4 bases at V and 0 bases at J, with 4 bases between the two ends. CDR3 DNA sequence: TGTGCCAGCAGCTACCCCTCCTATAATTCACCCCTCCACTTT. This gives the protein CASSYPSYNSPLHF.

This rearrangement joins TRBV10-1 to TRBJ2-2; 8 bases align to TRBD1. The CDR3 consists of 17 residues. V shed 2 bases and J 0 bases; nucleotides not matched to a gene: 5. The germline gives CDR1 WNHNN, CDR2 SYGVQD (reference sequence). This CDR3 is CASSEGQGRANTGELFF. CDR3 bases: TGCGCCAGCAGTGAGGGACAGGGCCGCGCGAACACCGGGGAGCTGTTTTTT.

This chain connects TRBV6-1 to TRBJ2-7; a possible D gene is TRBD1 (5 bases). This CDR3 region has 14 residues. V was shortened by 9 bases and J by 0 bases, with 15 bases between the two germline ends. CDR1 and CDR2 from the germline V gene are MNHNS and SASEGT. The CDR3 DNA sequence: TGTGCCAGTGAAGGTCCAGGGATCTCCTACGAGCAGTACTTC. It specifies CASEGPGISYEQYF.

V gene TRBV4-2 combines with J gene TRBJ1-5, with 8 bases matching TRBD1. The CDR3 has 16 amino acids. V lost 1 base and J lost 6; bases outside the gene matches: 8. Germline lookup yields CDR1 LGHNA and CDR2 YNFKEQ. This CDR3 is CASSQVGTGRGQPQHF. CDR3 nucleotide sequence: TGTGCCAGCAGCCAAGTCGGGACAGGTCGCGGTCAGCCCCAGCATTTT.